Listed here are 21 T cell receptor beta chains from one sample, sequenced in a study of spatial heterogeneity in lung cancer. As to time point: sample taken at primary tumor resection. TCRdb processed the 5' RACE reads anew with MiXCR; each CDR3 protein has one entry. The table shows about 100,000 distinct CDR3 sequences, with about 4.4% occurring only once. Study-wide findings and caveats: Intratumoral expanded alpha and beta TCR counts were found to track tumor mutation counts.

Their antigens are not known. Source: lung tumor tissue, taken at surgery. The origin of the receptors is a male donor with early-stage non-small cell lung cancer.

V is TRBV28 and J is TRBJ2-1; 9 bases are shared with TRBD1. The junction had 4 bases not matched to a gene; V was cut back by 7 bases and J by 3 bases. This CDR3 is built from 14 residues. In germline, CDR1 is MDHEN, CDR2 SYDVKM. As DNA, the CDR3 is TGTGCCAGCATCAGGACAGGGGACTACAATGAGCAGTTCTTC. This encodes CASIRTGDYNEQFF.

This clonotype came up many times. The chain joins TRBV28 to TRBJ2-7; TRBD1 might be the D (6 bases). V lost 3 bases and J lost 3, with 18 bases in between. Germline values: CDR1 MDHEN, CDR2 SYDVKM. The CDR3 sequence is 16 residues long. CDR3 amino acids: CASSLTLQTGHYEQYF. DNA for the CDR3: TGTGCCAGCAGTTTGACCCTCCAGACAGGCCACTACGAGCAGTACTTC. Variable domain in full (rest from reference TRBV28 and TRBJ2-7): DVKVTQSSRYLVKRTGEKVFLECVQDMDHENMFWYRQDPGLGLRLIYFSYDVKMKEKGDIPEGYSVSREKKERFSLILESASTNQTSMYLCASSLTLQTGHYEQYFGPGTRLTVT.

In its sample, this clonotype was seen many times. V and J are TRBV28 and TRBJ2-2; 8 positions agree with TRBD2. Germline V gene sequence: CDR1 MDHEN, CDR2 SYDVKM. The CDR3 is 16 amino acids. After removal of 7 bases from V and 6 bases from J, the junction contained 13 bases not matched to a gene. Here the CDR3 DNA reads TGTGCCAGCATACCTCGACTCGCGGGAGGACCCGGGGAGCTGTTTTTT. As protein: CASIPRLAGGPGELFF.

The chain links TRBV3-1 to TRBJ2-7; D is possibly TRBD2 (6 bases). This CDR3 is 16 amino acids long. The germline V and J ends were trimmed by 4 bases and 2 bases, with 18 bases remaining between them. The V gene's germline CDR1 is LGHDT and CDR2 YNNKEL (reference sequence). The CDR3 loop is CASSRDLGGTPYEQYF. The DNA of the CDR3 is TGTGCCAGCAGCCGAGACTTGGGGGGAACTCCCTACGAGCAGTACTTC.

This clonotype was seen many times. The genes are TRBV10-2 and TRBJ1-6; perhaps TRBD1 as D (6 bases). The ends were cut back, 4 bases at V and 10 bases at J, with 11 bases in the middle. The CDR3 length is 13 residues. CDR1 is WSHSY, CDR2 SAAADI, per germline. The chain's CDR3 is CASSGNRESPLHF. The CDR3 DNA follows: TGCGCCAGCAGTGGCAACAGGGAATCACCCCTCCACTTT.

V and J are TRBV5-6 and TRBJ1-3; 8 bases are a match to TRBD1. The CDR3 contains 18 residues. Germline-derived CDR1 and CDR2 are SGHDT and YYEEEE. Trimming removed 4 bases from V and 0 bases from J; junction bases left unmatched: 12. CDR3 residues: CASSTGQGVSHSGNTIYF. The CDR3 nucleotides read TGTGCCAGCAGCACCGGACAGGGTGTCTCCCACTCTGGAAACACCATATATTTT.

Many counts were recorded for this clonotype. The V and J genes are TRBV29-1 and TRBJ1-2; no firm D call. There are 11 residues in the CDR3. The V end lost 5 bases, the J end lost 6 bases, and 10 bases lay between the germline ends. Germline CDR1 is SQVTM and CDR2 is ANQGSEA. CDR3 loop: CSVTGLDGYTF. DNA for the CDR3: TGCAGCGTTACCGGGTTGGATGGCTACACCTTC.

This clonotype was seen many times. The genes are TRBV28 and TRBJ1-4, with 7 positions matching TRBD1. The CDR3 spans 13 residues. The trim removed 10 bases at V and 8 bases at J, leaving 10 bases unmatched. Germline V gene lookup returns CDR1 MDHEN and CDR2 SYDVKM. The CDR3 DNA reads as TGTGCCACCTTAGACAGGGAGAGGGAAAAACTGTTTTTT. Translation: CATLDREREKLFF.

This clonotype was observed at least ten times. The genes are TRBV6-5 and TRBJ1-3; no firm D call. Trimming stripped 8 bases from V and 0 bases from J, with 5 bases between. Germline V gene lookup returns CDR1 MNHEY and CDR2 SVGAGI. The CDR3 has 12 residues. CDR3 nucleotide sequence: TGTGCCAGCGCCTCCTCTGGAAACACCATATATTTT. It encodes CASASSGNTIYF.

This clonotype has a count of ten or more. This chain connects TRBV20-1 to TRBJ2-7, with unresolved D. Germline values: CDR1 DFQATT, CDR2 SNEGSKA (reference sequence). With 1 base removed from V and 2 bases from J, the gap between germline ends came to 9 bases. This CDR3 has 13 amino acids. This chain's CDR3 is CSARVSVTYEQYF. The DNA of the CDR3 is TGCAGTGCTAGAGTGAGCGTCACCTACGAGCAGTACTTC.

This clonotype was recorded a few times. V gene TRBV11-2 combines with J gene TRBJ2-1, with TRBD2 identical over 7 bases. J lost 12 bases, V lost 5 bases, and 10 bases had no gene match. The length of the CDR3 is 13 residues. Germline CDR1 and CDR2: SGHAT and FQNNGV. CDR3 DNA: TGTGCCAGCAGCACTAGTAGCGGGTCCGTGCAGTTCTTC. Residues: CASSTSSGSVQFF.

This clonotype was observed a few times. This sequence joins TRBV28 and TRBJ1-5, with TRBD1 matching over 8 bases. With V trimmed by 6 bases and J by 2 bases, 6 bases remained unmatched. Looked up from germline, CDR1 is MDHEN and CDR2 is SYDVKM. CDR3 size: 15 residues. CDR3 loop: CASRNQGAGNQPQHF. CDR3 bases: TGTGCCAGCAGAAATCAGGGGGCTGGCAATCAGCCCCAGCATTTT. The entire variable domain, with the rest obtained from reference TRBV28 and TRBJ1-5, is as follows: DVKVTQSSRYLVKRTGEKVFLECVQDMDHENMFWYRQDPGLGLRLIYFSYDVKMKEKGDIPEGYSVSREKKERFSLILESASTNQTSMYLCASRNQGAGNQPQHFGDGTRLSIL.

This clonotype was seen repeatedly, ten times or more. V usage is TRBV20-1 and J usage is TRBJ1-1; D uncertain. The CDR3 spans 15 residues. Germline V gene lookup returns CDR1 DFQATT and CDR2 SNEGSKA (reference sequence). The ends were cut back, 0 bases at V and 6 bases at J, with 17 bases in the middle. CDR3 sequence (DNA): TGCAGTGCTAGAGAGCCCGCCGGAGTCAGTGCTGAAGCTTTCTTT. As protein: CSAREPAGVSAEAFF.

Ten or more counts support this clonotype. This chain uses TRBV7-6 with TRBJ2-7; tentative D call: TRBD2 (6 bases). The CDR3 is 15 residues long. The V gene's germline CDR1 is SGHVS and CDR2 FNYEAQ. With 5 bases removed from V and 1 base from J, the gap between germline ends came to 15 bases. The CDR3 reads CASSRNAAGSYEQYF. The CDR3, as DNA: TGTGCCAGCAGCCGCAATGCGGCGGGATCCTACGAGCAGTACTTC.

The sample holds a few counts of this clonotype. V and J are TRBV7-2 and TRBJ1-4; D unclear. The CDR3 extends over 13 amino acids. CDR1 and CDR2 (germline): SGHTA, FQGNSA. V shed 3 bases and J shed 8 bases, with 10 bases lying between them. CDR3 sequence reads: CASSFIPGEKLFF. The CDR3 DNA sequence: TGTGCCAGCAGCTTCATCCCCGGAGAAAAACTGTTTTTT.

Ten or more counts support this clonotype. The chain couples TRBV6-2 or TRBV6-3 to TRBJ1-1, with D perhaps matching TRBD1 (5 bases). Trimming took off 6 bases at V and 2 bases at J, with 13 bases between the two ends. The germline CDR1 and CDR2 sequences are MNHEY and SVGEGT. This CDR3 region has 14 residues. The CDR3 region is CASRRGGSNTEAFF. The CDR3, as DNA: TGTGCCAGCAGAAGGGGAGGGAGCAACACTGAAGCTTTCTTT.

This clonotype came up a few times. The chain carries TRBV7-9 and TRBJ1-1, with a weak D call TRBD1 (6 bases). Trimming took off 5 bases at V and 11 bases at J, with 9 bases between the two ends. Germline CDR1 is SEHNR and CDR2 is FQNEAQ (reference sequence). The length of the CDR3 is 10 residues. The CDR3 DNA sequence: TGTGCCAGCAGCGAGGGGGAGGCTTTCTTT. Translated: CASSEGEAFF.

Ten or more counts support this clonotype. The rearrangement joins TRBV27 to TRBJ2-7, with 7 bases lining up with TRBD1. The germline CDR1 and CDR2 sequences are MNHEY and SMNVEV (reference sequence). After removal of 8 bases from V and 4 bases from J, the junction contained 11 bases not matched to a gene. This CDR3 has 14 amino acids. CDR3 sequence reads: CASSPTGNSYEQYF. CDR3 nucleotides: TGTGCCAGCTCCCCGACAGGGAATAGTTACGAGCAGTACTTC.

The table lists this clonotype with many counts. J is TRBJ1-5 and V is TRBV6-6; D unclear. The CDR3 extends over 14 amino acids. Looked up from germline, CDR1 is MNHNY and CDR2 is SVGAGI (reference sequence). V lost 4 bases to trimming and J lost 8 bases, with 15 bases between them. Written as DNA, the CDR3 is TGTGCCAGCAGTTCACAGTCAGCGTGGGAGCCCCAGCATTTT. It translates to CASSSQSAWEPQHF.

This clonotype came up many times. CDR3 in amino acids: CASSSGRLAGAETQYF. CDR3 in DNA: TGTGCCAGCAGCTCGGGGAGACTAGCGGGAGCTGAGACCCAGTACTTC. This chain uses TRBV7-2 with TRBJ2-5, with 12 bases fitting TRBD2. CDR3 length: 16 amino acids. Germline CDR1 SGHTA, CDR2 FQGNSA. J lost 5 bases, V lost 4 bases, and 8 bases had no gene match.

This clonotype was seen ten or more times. Here the CDR3 DNA reads TGCAGTGCTATCCCTGGGGCTGAAGCTTTCTTT. Protein sequence: CSAIPGAEAFF. This chain links TRBV20-1 with TRBJ1-1; D remains ambiguous. The V end lost 4 bases, the J end lost 6 bases, and 9 bases lay between the germline ends. Germline V gives CDR1 DFQATT, CDR2 SNEGSKA (reference sequence). This CDR3 region has 11 residues.